The source of this TCR beta chain is a study of blood T cell repertoires in COVID-19. For the study at large: COVID-19 samples, acute and convalescent, were from the United States, Italy and Spain. T cells, B-cell-depleted T cells, or PBMCs provided the cDNA or gDNA that served as material.

The authors' processing: Amplification of reference gene primers was used by the study to estimate nucleated cell counts. Sequencing was performed with immunoSEQ multiplex PCR; in TCRdb, only in-frame clones are kept and a portion is missing. For V, J and clone size, that table is used; D and trimming come from the DNA. In the table there are under 250,000 clones, roughly nine tenths of which are singletons. This clone occurred many times. The CDR3 totals 13 residues. V gave up 8 bases and J gave up 4 bases, with 15 bases separating them. Sequencing used peripheral blood. This receptor was obtained from a middle-aged man with acute or convalescent COVID-19. V and J are TRBV12-3 or TRBV12-4 and TRBJ2-7; possible D gene TRBD1, 5 bases. CDR3 nucleotide sequence: TGTGCCAGCCGGCTGACAGACGAATACGAGCAGTACTTC. This translates into CASRLTDEYEQYF.